These T cell receptor beta chains were read from a single sample in a study of identical twins. One entry per CDR3 protein results from TCRdb running MiXCR on the 5' RACE reads. The table has a few hundred thousand distinct CDR3 sequences, approximately 8.8% seen once. The sequenced material came from naive T cells sorted from blood. The receptors were sampled from a woman aged 50 to 60 in good health. Both conserved end residues are part of each CDR3. The D gene is left open where the match is weak. Size is stated for part of the rows, as once, few or many counts, or as a class when the clone is expanded.

v_gene: TRBV27
j_gene: TRBJ2-7
d_gene: NA
abundance: NA
CDR3aa: CASQKDVAYEQYF
CDR3nt: TGTGCCAGCCAGAAGGACGTAGCCTACGAGCAGTACTTC

v_gene: TRBV3-1
j_gene: TRBJ2-1
d_gene: NA
abundance: few
CDR3aa: CASSQVHRGGEGEQFF
CDR3nt: TGTGCCAGCAGCCAAGTTCATCGCGGCGGTGAGGGAGAGCAGTTCTTC

v_gene: TRBV5-1
j_gene: TRBJ2-2
d_gene: NA
abundance: NA
CDR3aa: CASSLGQTRMNTGELFF
CDR3nt: TGCGCCAGCAGCTTGGGCCAGACCAGAATGAACACCGGGGAGCTGTTTTTT

v_gene: TRBV3-1
j_gene: TRBJ2-1
d_gene: NA
abundance: NA
CDR3aa: CASGSLQFFVYEQFF
CDR3nt: TGTGCCAGCGGGTCGCTGCAATTTTTTGTCTATGAGCAGTTCTTC

v_gene: TRBV11-2
j_gene: TRBJ1-4
d_gene: NA
abundance: NA
CDR3aa: CASSPLGLTGWKLFF
CDR3nt: TGTGCCAGCAGCCCTCTAGGGCTGACGGGCTGGAAACTGTTTTTT

v_gene: TRBV9
j_gene: TRBJ1-2
d_gene: TRBD1
abundance: few
CDR3aa: CASSDMTGAYGYTF
CDR3nt: TGTGCCAGCAGCGATATGACAGGGGCCTATGGCTACACCTTC

v_gene: TRBV7-9
j_gene: TRBJ2-7
d_gene: NA
abundance: NA
CDR3aa: CASSSDLRPGEQYF
CDR3nt: TGTGCCAGCAGTTCCGATTTGCGGCCCGGCGAGCAGTACTTC

v_gene: TRBV29-1
j_gene: TRBJ2-2
d_gene: NA
abundance: NA
CDR3aa: CSGTGGYAGELFF
CDR3nt: TGCAGCGGGACCGGGGGCTACGCCGGGGAGCTGTTTTTT

v_gene: TRBV27
j_gene: TRBJ2-4
d_gene: NA
abundance: few
CDR3aa: CASSLGALAKNIQYF
CDR3nt: TGTGCCAGCAGTTTAGGGGCGCTGGCCAAAAACATTCAGTACTTC

v_gene: TRBV5-5
j_gene: TRBJ2-3
d_gene: TRBD2
abundance: NA
CDR3aa: CASSFKRGGLTDTQYF
CDR3nt: TGTGCCAGCAGCTTTAAGCGGGGGGGGTTAACAGATACGCAGTATTTT

v_gene: TRBV12-3/TRBV12-4
j_gene: TRBJ2-3
d_gene: NA
abundance: many
CDR3aa: CASSFYRLGGTDTQYF
CDR3nt: TGTGCCAGCAGTTTTTATCGGCTTGGGGGCACAGATACGCAGTATTTT

v_gene: TRBV15
j_gene: TRBJ2-1
d_gene: TRBD1
abundance: NA
CDR3aa: CATSRDRVYNEQFF
CDR3nt: TGTGCCACCAGCCGGGACAGAGTATACAATGAGCAGTTCTTC

v_gene: TRBV12-3/TRBV12-4
j_gene: TRBJ2-5
d_gene: NA
abundance: many
CDR3aa: CASRPSTVIGETQYF
CDR3nt: TGTGCCAGCAGACCTTCGACGGTCATCGGCGAGACCCAGTACTTC

v_gene: TRBV5-1
j_gene: TRBJ2-5
d_gene: TRBD2
abundance: few
CDR3aa: CATQMTSGRGETQYF
CDR3nt: TGCGCCACCCAAATGACTAGCGGGAGGGGAGAGACCCAGTACTTC

v_gene: TRBV27
j_gene: TRBJ2-6
d_gene: NA
abundance: few
CDR3aa: CASSLATGPLVLTF
CDR3nt: TGTGCCAGCAGTTTAGCTACGGGGCCTCTTGTCCTGACTTTC

v_gene: TRBV7-3
j_gene: TRBJ2-5
d_gene: NA
abundance: NA
CDR3aa: CASRLKGQSQETQYF
CDR3nt: TGTGCCAGCAGACTTAAGGGACAATCTCAGGAGACCCAGTACTTC

v_gene: TRBV20-1
j_gene: TRBJ2-1
d_gene: NA
abundance: many
CDR3aa: CSAREGDLLYNEQFF
CDR3nt: TGCAGTGCTAGGGAAGGGGACTTGCTTTACAATGAGCAGTTCTTC

v_gene: TRBV6-5
j_gene: TRBJ2-5
d_gene: NA
abundance: few
CDR3aa: CASSYLARSGETQYF
CDR3nt: TGTGCCAGCAGTTACCTAGCTAGGTCGGGGGAGACCCAGTACTTC

v_gene: TRBV2
j_gene: TRBJ2-5
d_gene: NA
abundance: few
CDR3aa: CASSEASTQYF
CDR3nt: TGTGCCAGCAGTGAAGCGTCGACCCAGTACTTC

v_gene: TRBV4-1
j_gene: TRBJ1-3
d_gene: NA
abundance: few
CDR3aa: CASSQDVVGPGYF
CDR3nt: TGCGCCAGCAGCCAAGATGTGGTGGGCCCGGGATATTTT

v_gene: TRBV4-1
j_gene: TRBJ1-3
d_gene: NA
abundance: NA
CDR3aa: CASSLGSAESVVNTIYF
CDR3nt: TGCGCCAGCAGCCTCGGCAGCGCCGAGAGTGTGGTAAACACCATATATTTT

v_gene: TRBV29-1
j_gene: TRBJ2-3
d_gene: NA
abundance: few
CDR3aa: CSVETYTDTQYF
CDR3nt: TGCAGCGTTGAGACCTACACAGATACGCAGTATTTT

v_gene: TRBV3-1
j_gene: TRBJ1-3
d_gene: NA
abundance: NA
CDR3aa: CASSQRPLTSSGNTIYF
CDR3nt: TGTGCCAGCAGCCAGAGACCTCTTACCTCCTCTGGAAACACCATATATTTT

v_gene: TRBV14
j_gene: TRBJ2-1
d_gene: TRBD1
abundance: many
CDR3aa: CASSLRGLDEQFF
CDR3nt: TGTGCCAGCAGTCTCAGGGGGTTGGATGAGCAGTTCTTC

v_gene: TRBV11-3
j_gene: TRBJ1-3
d_gene: NA
abundance: few
CDR3aa: CASSLDRRLSGNTIYF
CDR3nt: TGTGCCAGCAGCTTAGACAGACGGCTCTCTGGAAACACCATATATTTT

v_gene: TRBV5-1
j_gene: TRBJ2-1
d_gene: NA
abundance: few
CDR3aa: CASSWKTGSSYNEQFF
CDR3nt: TGCGCCAGCAGCTGGAAGACGGGAAGCTCCTACAATGAGCAGTTCTTC

v_gene: TRBV5-1
j_gene: TRBJ1-5
d_gene: NA
abundance: many
CDR3aa: CASSPQGLNQPQHF
CDR3nt: TGCGCCAGCAGTCCCCAGGGGTTGAATCAGCCCCAGCATTTT

v_gene: TRBV24-1
j_gene: TRBJ2-3
d_gene: TRBD1
abundance: few
CDR3aa: CATALGTGSTDTQYF
CDR3nt: TGTGCCACAGCCCTAGGGACAGGGAGCACAGATACGCAGTATTTT

v_gene: TRBV20-1
j_gene: TRBJ2-1
d_gene: NA
abundance: NA
CDR3aa: CSAKSRERDEQFF
CDR3nt: TGCAGTGCCAAGTCAAGGGAGAGGGATGAGCAGTTCTTC

v_gene: TRBV10-2
j_gene: TRBJ2-1
d_gene: TRBD1
abundance: few
CDR3aa: CASSARDRGGNEQFF
CDR3nt: TGCGCCAGCAGTGCCCGGGACAGGGGAGGCAATGAGCAGTTCTTC

v_gene: TRBV12-3/TRBV12-4
j_gene: TRBJ2-5
d_gene: NA
abundance: many
CDR3aa: CASSFLAGVETQYF
CDR3nt: TGTGCCAGCAGTTTTTTGGCGGGTGTAGAGACCCAGTACTTC

v_gene: TRBV10-3
j_gene: TRBJ2-1
d_gene: TRBD2
abundance: NA
CDR3aa: CAISPSPGTSGGSYNEQFF
CDR3nt: TGTGCCATCAGTCCTAGCCCCGGGACTAGCGGTGGCTCCTACAATGAGCAGTTCTTC

v_gene: TRBV20-1
j_gene: TRBJ2-1
d_gene: TRBD2
abundance: NA
CDR3aa: CSAAGTSVTYNEQFF
CDR3nt: TGCAGTGCTGCCGGGACTAGCGTTACCTACAATGAGCAGTTCTTC

v_gene: TRBV5-4
j_gene: TRBJ1-2
d_gene: TRBD1
abundance: few
CDR3aa: CASSAVYRGSEGYTF
CDR3nt: TGTGCCAGCAGCGCTGTTTACAGGGGTTCAGAAGGCTACACCTTC

v_gene: TRBV4-1
j_gene: TRBJ2-5
d_gene: NA
abundance: NA
CDR3aa: CASSQVGIVTQETQYF
CDR3nt: TGCGCCAGCAGCCAAGTTGGGATCGTGACACAAGAGACCCAGTACTTC

v_gene: TRBV15
j_gene: TRBJ2-2
d_gene: NA
abundance: many
CDR3aa: CATSRETRAGTGELFF
CDR3nt: TGTGCCACCAGCAGAGAGACTAGGGCGGGAACCGGGGAGCTGTTTTTT

v_gene: TRBV30
j_gene: TRBJ2-2
d_gene: NA
abundance: NA
CDR3aa: CAWSVGRTGELFF
CDR3nt: TGTGCCTGGAGTGTAGGCCGAACCGGGGAGCTGTTTTTT

v_gene: TRBV20-1
j_gene: TRBJ2-7
d_gene: TRBD2
abundance: NA
CDR3aa: CSAGTSGLYEQYF
CDR3nt: TGCAGTGCTGGGACTAGCGGACTCTACGAGCAGTACTTC

v_gene: TRBV4-1
j_gene: TRBJ1-1
d_gene: NA
abundance: NA
CDR3aa: CASSQDWGGPNTEAFF
CDR3nt: TGCGCCAGCAGCCAAGATTGGGGGGGACCGAACACTGAAGCTTTCTTT